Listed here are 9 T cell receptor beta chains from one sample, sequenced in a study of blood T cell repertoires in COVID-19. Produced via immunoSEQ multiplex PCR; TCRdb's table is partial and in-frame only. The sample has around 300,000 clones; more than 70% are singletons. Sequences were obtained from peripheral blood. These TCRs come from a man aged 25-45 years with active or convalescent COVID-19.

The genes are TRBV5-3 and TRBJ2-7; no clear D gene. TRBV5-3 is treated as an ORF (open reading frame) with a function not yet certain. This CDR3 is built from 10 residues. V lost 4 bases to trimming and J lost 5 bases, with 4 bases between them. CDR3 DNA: TGTGCCAGAAGCCCGGACGAGCAGTACTTC. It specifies CARSPDEQYF.

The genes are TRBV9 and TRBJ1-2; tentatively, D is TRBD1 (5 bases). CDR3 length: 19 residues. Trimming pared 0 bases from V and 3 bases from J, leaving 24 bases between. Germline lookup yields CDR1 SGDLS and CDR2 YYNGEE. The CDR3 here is CASSVEAGPTPRDYYGYTF. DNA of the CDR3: TGTGCCAGCAGCGTAGAAGCAGGGCCAACGCCCCGCGATTACTATGGCTACACCTTC.

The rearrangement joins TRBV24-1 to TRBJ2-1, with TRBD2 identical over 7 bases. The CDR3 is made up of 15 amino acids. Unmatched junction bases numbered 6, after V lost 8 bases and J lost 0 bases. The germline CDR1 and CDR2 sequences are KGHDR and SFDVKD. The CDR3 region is CATNRGGSSYNEQFF. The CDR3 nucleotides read TGTGCCACCAACCGAGGCGGGAGCTCCTACAATGAGCAGTTCTTC.

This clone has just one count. This CDR3 reads CASSSSGTEENAFF. CDR3 bases: TGTGCCAGCAGCTCCTCCGGGACAGAGGAAAATGCTTTCTTT. The chain combines TRBV7-9 with TRBJ1-1; 7 bases line up with TRBD1. Germline V gene lookup returns CDR1 SEHNR and CDR2 FQNEAQ (reference sequence). This CDR3 region has 14 residues. V trimming: 4 bases; J trimming: 11 bases; junction bases outside the gene matches: 13.

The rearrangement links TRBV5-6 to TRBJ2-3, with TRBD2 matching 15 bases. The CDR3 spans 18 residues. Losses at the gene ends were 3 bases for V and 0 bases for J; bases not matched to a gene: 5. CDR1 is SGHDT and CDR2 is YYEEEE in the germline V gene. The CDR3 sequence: CASSWTGTSGGSTDTQYF. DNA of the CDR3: TGTGCCAGCAGCTGGACCGGGACTAGCGGGGGGAGCACAGATACGCAGTATTTT. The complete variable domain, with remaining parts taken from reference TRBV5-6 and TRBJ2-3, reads DAGVTQSPTHLIKTRGQQVTLRCSPKSGHDTVSWYQQALGQGPQFIFQYYEEEERQRGNFPDRFSGHQFPNYSSELNVNALLLGDSALYLCASSWTGTSGGSTDTQYFGPGTRLTVL.

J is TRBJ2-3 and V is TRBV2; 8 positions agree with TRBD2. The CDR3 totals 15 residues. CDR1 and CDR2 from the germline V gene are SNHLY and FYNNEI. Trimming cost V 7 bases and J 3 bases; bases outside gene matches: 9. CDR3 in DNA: TGTGCCAGCATAAGGGGTAGCGGGATAACAGATACGCAGTATTTT. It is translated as CASIRGSGITDTQYF.

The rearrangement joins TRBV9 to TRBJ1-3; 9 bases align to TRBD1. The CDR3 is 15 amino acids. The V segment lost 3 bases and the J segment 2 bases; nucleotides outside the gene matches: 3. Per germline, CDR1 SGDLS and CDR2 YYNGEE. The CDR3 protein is CASSETGGTGNTIYF. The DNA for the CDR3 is TGTGCCAGCAGCGAGACAGGGGGAACTGGAAACACCATATATTTT.

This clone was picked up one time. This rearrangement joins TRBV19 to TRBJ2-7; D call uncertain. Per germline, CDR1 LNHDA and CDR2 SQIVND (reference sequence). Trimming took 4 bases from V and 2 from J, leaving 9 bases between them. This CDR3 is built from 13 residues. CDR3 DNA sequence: TGTGCCAGTAGTAATGCAGGCGCCTACGAGCAGTACTTC. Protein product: CASSNAGAYEQYF.

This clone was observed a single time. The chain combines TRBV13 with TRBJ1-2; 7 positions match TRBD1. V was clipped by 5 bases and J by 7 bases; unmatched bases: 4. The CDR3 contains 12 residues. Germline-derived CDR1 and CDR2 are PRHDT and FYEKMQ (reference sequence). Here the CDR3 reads CASSETGVGYTF. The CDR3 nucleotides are TGTGCCAGCAGCGAAACAGGGGTTGGCTACACCTTC.